Detailed here is one TCR beta chain. This CDR3 has 20 residues. V dropped 0 bases and J dropped 1 base, with 24 bases sitting between them. The entry originates in a study of technical replicates of blood from a few donors. The protocol was immunoSEQ multiplex PCR, while the TCRdb copy is restricted to in-frame clones and leaves out a portion. The sample includes approximately 99,000 clones, approximately 96% of them seen just once. The sequencing input was T cells isolated from PBMCs. This receptor was obtained from a human donor in good health. This chain joins TRBV23-1 and TRBJ1-1; D remains ambiguous. TRBV23-1 is placed among ORFs of uncertain function. The CDR3 coding sequence is TGCGCCAGCAGTCAATCGGAGGGAAGGCACCGTTGGAAACAGAACACTGAAGCTTTCTTT. Translated, it gives CASSQSEGRHRWKQNTEAFF.